This note documents a single T cell receptor beta chain sequence. This specimen belongs to a study of blood T cell repertoires in COVID-19. The wider study: PBMCs, B-cell-depleted T cells, or T cells provided the cDNA or gDNA that made up the material.

In the authors' workflow: Reference gene primer amplification yielded estimated nucleated cell counts. The table came from immunoSEQ multiplex PCR; TCRdb's copy has only in-frame clones and leaves some out. For V, J and clone size, that table is used; D and trimming come from the DNA. Found here are 70,000 to 85,000 clones, about 83% of them singletons; the top ten hold 9% to 10%. Sequencing was performed on peripheral blood. This sequence was found in a human donor in a cohort sampled during active COVID-19.

CDR3 in DNA: TGCGCCAGCAGCCCGGGACAGCGTGGCCCCCAGCATTTT. Translation gives CASSPGQRGPQHF. The chain joins TRBV5-1 to TRBJ1-5; 7 nucleotides line up with TRBD1. Trimming cost V 4 bases and J 10 bases; bases outside gene matches: 8. CDR1 and CDR2 (germline): SGHRS, YFSETQ. This CDR3 contains 13 residues.